This T cell receptor beta chain came from a study of cytomegalovirus exposure and HLA in healthy donors. Turning to this clone: Its antigen is currently unknown.

The PCR was carried out with 60 Vbeta primers and 13 Jbeta primers. Under the authors' procedure: A follow-up analysis tallied 70 million to 80 million unique TCR beta chains, some 9.9 million shared. Sequenced by immunoSEQ multiplex PCR; TCRdb stores in-frame clones only, minus some. Clonal size and the V and J genes are those of that table, whereas D and trimming came from the DNA. The repertoire holds fewer than 200,000 clones, with 80% to 90% as singletons. Points from the study as a whole: A later analysis reported that several of the most significant clusters appeared to be linked to common viral pathogens, among them Epstein-Barr virus. It was 150 to 200 TCR beta chains that were listed as cytomegalovirus-associated. In an earlier analysis, about 90% or about 30%: the productive usage of most TCR beta V segments.

This sequence originates from a woman aged 18-29 years in good health and CMV-seronegative. Material: PBMCs.

In DNA form, the CDR3 reads TGTGCCAGCAGCTTGGATGCGGGGATTGGGAAAGAAAAACTGTTTTTT. As protein: CASSLDAGIGKEKLFF. The chain is built from TRBV5-6 and TRBJ1-4; D unclear. The V and J ends lost 0 bases and 8 bases respectively, with 17 bases between them. The CDR3 is 16 residues long. The germline gives CDR1 SGHDT, CDR2 YYEEEE.